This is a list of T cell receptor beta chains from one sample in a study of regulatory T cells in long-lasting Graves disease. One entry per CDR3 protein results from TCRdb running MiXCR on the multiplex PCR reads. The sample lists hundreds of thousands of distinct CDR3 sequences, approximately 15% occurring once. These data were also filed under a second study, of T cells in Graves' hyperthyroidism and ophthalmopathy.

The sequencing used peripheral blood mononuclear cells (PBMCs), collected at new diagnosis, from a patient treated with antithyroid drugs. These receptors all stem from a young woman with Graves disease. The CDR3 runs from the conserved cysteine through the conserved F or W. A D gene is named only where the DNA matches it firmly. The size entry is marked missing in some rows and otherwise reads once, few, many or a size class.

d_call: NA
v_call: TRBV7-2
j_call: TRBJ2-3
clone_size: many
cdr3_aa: CASSLVAGSSADTQYF
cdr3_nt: TGTGCCAGCAGCTTAGTGGCGGGTTCCAGCGCAGATACGCAGTATTTT

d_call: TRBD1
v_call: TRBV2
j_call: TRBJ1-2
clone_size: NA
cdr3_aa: CASKQQGDGYGYTF
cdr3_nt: TGTGCCAGCAAACAACAGGGGGACGGATATGGCTACACCTTC

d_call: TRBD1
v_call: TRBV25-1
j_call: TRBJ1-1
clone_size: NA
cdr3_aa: CASSEWEGTGEAFF
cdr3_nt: TGTGCCAGCAGTGAATGGGAGGGGACAGGGGAAGCTTTCTTT

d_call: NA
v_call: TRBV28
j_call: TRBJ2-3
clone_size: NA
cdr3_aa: CASSWGRASTDTQYF
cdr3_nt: TGTGCCAGCAGTTGGGGTAGGGCTAGCACAGATACGCAGTATTTT

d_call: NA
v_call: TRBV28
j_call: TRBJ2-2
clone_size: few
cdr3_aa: CASGAGELFF
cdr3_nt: TGTGCCAGCGGAGCCGGGGAGCTGTTTTTT

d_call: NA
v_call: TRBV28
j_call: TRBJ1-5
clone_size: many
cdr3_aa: CASSLGVGNNQPQHF
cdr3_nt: TGTGCCAGCAGTTTAGGTGTAGGGAACAATCAGCCCCAGCATTTT

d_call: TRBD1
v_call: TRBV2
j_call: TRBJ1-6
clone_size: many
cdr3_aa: CASRGDRTTSSPLHF
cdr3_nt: TGTGCCAGCAGGGGGGACAGGACGACGAGTTCACCCCTCCACTTT

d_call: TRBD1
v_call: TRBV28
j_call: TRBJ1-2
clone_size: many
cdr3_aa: CASRRTGERGYGYTF
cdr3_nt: TGTGCCAGCAGACGAACAGGGGAGAGAGGTTATGGCTACACCTTC

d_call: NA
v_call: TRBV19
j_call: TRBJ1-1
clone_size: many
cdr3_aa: CASSHIRGAQNTEAFF
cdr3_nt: TGTGCCAGTAGTCACATCCGAGGGGCCCAGAACACTGAAGCTTTCTTT

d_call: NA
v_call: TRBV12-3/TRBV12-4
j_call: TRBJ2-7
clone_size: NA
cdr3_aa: CASSQDWTASDEQYF
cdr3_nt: TGTGCCAGCAGCCAAGATTGGACAGCTTCGGACGAGCAGTACTTC

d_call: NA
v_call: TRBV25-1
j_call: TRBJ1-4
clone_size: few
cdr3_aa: CASSGVRDYPNEKLFF
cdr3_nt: TGTGCCAGCAGTGGGGTCAGGGACTATCCCAATGAAAAACTGTTTTTT

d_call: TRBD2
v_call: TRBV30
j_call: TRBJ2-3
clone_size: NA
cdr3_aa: CAWSKTSGSGDTQYF
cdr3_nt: TGTGCCTGGAGTAAGACTAGCGGGAGTGGAGATACGCAGTATTTT

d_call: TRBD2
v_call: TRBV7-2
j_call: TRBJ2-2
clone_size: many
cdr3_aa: CASSPYTGLAGPGELFF
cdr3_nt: TGTGCCAGCAGCCCCTACACTGGACTAGCGGGACCCGGGGAGCTGTTTTTT

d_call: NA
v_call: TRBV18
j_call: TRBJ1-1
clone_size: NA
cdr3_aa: CASSPRSGLNTEAFF
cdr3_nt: TGTGCCAGCTCACCACGGTCGGGGCTGAACACTGAAGCTTTCTTT

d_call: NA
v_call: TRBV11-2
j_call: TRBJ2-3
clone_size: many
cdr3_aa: CASSRAMVDTQYF
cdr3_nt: TGTGCCAGCAGCAGAGCCATGGTGGATACGCAGTATTTT

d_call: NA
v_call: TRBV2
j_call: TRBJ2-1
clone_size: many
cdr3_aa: CASSESRPGNEQFF
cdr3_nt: TGTGCCAGCAGTGAGAGCCGGCCGGGGAATGAGCAGTTCTTC

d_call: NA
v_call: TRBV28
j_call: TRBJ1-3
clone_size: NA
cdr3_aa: CASSPGGTHSGSTIYF
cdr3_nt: TGTGCCAGCAGTCCGGGGGGCACCCACTCTGGAAGCACCATATATTTT

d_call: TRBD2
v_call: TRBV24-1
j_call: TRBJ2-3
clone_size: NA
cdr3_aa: CATSAPSGMGTDTQYF
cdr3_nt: TGTGCCACCAGTGCGCCTAGCGGAATGGGCACAGATACGCAGTATTTT

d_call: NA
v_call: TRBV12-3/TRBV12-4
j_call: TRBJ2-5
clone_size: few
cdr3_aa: CASNGGPLETQYF
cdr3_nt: TGTGCCAGCAATGGGGGGCCTCTGGAGACCCAGTACTTC

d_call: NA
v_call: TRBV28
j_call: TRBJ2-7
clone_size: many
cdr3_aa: CASQSSLINIGREQYF
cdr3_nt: TGTGCCAGCCAAAGCAGTTTAATCAATATAGGGCGGGAGCAGTACTTC

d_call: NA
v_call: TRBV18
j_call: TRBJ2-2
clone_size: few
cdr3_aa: CASSPREGTGELFF
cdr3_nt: TGTGCCAGCTCACCCCGAGAGGGGACCGGGGAGCTGTTTTTT

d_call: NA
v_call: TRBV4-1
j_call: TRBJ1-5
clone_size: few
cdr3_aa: CASSHIAGGQPQHF
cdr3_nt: TGCGCCAGCAGCCATATAGCCGGAGGGCAGCCCCAGCATTTT

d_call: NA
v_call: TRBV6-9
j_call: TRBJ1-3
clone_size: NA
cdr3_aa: CASSFEVSSGNTIYF
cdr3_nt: TGTGCCAGCAGTTTTGAGGTCTCCTCTGGAAACACCATATATTTT

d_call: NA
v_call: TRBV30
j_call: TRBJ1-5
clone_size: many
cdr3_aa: CAWSAGAMGNQPQHF
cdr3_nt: TGTGCCTGGAGCGCAGGGGCAATGGGCAATCAGCCCCAGCATTTT

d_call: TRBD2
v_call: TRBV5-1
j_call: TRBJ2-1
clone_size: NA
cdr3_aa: CASATSGSSYNEQFF
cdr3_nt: TGCGCCAGCGCTACTAGCGGTAGCTCCTACAATGAGCAGTTCTTC

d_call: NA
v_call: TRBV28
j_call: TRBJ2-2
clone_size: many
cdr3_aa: CASSYLNTGELFF
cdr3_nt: TGTGCCAGCAGTTACCTGAACACCGGGGAGCTGTTTTTT

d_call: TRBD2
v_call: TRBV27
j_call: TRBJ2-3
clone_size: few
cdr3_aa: CASRAGLAGGPVIDTQYF
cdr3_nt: TGTGCCAGCAGGGCCGGACTAGCGGGAGGGCCCGTAATAGATACGCAGTATTTT

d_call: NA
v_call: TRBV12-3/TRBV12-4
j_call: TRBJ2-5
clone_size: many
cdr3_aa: CASSVPGTRAATQYF
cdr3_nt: TGTGCCAGCAGTGTCCCCGGGACGCGGGCCGCGACCCAGTACTTC

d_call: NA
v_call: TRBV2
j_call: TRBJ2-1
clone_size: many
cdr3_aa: CASNQWRDEQFF
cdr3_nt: TGTGCCAGCAATCAATGGCGGGATGAGCAGTTCTTC

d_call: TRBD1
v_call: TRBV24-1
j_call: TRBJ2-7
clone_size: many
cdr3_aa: CATSDVTGDEQYF
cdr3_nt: TGTGCCACCAGTGATGTGACAGGGGACGAGCAGTACTTC

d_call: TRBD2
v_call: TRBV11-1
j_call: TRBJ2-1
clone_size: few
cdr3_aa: CASSALAGSLNEQFF
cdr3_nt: TGTGCCAGCAGCGCCCTAGCGGGAAGCTTAAATGAGCAGTTCTTC

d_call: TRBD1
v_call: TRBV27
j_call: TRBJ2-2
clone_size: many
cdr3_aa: CASRPSGGRELFF
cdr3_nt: TGTGCCAGCAGACCATCAGGGGGAAGGGAGCTGTTTTTT

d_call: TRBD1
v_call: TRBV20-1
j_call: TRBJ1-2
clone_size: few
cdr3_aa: CSARVVRQGFYGYTF
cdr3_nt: TGCAGTGCTAGAGTAGTAAGACAGGGCTTCTATGGCTACACCTTC

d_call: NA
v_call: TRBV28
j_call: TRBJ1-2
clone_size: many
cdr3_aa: CASSWGFYGYTF
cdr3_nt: TGTGCCAGCAGTTGGGGGTTCTATGGCTACACCTTC